This TCR beta chain was recorded in a study of shared clonotypes between healthy human individuals. The study, taken as a whole, reports: Clonotype sharing among donors was expected to depend on sequencing depth. Around 5.3% of naive CD4 clonotypes were shared across four donors. The sole specimen, blood, was sampled, and tissue repertoires likely differ.

Germline lookup yields CDR1 MNHEY and CDR2 SMNVEV (reference sequence). This CDR3 comprises 16 residues. V was clipped by 7 bases and J by 1 base, with 16 bases between them. CD45RO-negative, CCR7-positively selected cells formed the naive CD8 fraction, excluding terminally differentiated effector memory CD45RA+ cells. Notes on this clone: The target antigen is unknown.

The assay was carried out at the deep level. TCRdb's table, derived via immunoSEQ multiplex PCR, lists solely in-frame clones and lacks some. The sample holds roughly 2,000,000 clones; roughly 95% are singletons and the top ten take around 1.8%. This chain uses TRBV27 with TRBJ2-2, with D perhaps TRBD1 (6 bases). Sequencing was performed on naive CD8+ T cells from PBMCs. This sequence was found in a man between 18 and 35 years old in good health. Some clones in this sample may be carry-over from other donors' samples. The CDR3 spells CASTLMDSGNTGELFF. The CDR3 coding sequence is TGTGCCAGCACCCTCATGGACAGTGGGAACACCGGGGAGCTGTTTTTT.